This T cell receptor (beta chain) was recorded in a study of T cells in Graves' hyperthyroidism and ophthalmopathy. This clonotype was seen ten or more times. From RNA transcripts, TCR beta CDR3 regions were amplified. HTBI primers were employed in a first-round RT-PCR of the TCR CDR3. TCRdb independently ran MiXCR on the multiplex PCR reads; one entry per CDR3 protein. The sample holds roughly 420,000 distinct CDR3 sequences; 15% to 17% are singletons and the top ten take almost 8%. Input material: blood. The source of this sequence is a woman between 18 and 29 years old with Graves' hyperthyroidism.

The chain's CDR3 is CASSRPGASSYEQYF. CDR3 nucleotides: TGTGCCAGTAGTCGTCCTGGGGCCAGCTCCTACGAGCAGTACTTC. The chain has TRBV19 and TRBJ2-7; possibly TRBD1 for D (5 bases). Germline CDR1 LNHDA, CDR2 SQIVND (reference sequence). The V gene lost 5 bases and the J gene lost 0 bases, with 14 bases spanning the gap. This CDR3 is 15 amino acids long.